This TCR beta chain was identified during a study of control samples from healthy donors and cancer patients. J gave up 6 bases and V 4 bases, and 4 bases lay outside the gene matches. The CDR3 spans 14 residues. In germline, CDR1 is SGHNT, CDR2 YYREEE (reference sequence). TCRdb's copy holds only in-frame clones and misses some; the assay was immunoSEQ multiplex PCR. The table records approximately 99,000 clones, just under 85% of them present only once. This clone has just a few counts. Sequenced input: blood. This chain uses TRBV5-4 with TRBJ2-3; the match to TRBD2 covers 11 bases. The receptor comes from a young man in good health. CDR3 amino acids: CASSVTSGEDTQYF. CDR3 in DNA: TGTGCCAGCAGCGTGACTAGCGGGGAGGATACGCAGTATTTT.